This entry describes one T cell receptor beta chain. Repertoires were generated with immunoSEQ multiplex PCR, while TCRdb's copy carries only in-frame clones and drops some. The sample comprises about 83,000 clones, roughly nine tenths of which are singletons, and around 3.4% rests with the top ten. The sample comes from a study of T cell changes during pregnancy in multiple sclerosis. From germline, CDR1 is SQVTM and CDR2 ANQGSEA. V was shortened by 4 bases and J by 4 bases, with 9 bases between the two germline ends. CDR3 length equals 12 residues. The material was PBMCs, obtained in the first trimester of pregnancy. This chain joins TRBV29-1 and TRBJ2-3, with a possible D match to TRBD1 (6 bases). The source is a female donor in good health, serving as a control in a pregnancy study. Some clones in this sample may be carry-over from other donors' samples. CDR3 bases: TGCAGCGTTGTTAGGACAGCAGATACGCAGTATTTT. This codes for CSVVRTADTQYF.